Sequencing of this T cell receptor beta chain was carried out in a study of patients and donors after allogeneic stem cell transplantation. TCRdb itself ran the RT-PCR reads through MiXCR, one entry per CDR3 protein. The repertoire consists of 410,000 or so distinct CDR3 sequences, with roughly 17% occurring once and the leading ten covering around 7.2%. This TCR was recovered from a human donor who was either an allogeneic HSCT recipient or a stem cell or donor lymphocyte infusion donor (not recorded which). It is not recorded whose cells these are; they may come from a transplant donor. What was sequenced was blood, either unsorted or a sorted T cell fraction (not recorded which).

As DNA, the CDR3 is TGTGCTAGTGGTCTCACCGGGGGCAGTAACACCGGGGAGCTGTTTTTT. Amino acid sequence: CASGLTGGSNTGELFF. This chain joins TRBV12-5 and TRBJ2-2; the D call may be TRBD1 or TRBD2 (6 bases each). The CDR3 covers 16 residues. Trimming left V 5 bases short and J 2 bases short, with 15 bases between. CDR1 is LGHNT and CDR2 is FRNRAP in the germline V gene.